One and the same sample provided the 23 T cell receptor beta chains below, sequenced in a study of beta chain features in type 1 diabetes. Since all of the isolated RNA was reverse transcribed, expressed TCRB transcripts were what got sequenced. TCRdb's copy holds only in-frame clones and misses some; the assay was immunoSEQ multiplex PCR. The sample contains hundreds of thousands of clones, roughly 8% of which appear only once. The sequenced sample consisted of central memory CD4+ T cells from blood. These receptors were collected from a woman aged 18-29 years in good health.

The DNA of the CDR3 is TGCAGCGTCTCAGGAATCGGCGGAAGCACAGATACGCAGTATTTT. Protein product: CSVSGIGGSTDTQYF. The chain carries TRBV29-1 and TRBJ2-3; unclear D gene. Per the germline V gene, CDR1 is SQVTM and CDR2 is ANQGSEA. V was trimmed by 6 bases and J by 0 bases, leaving 16 bases between them. The CDR3 has 15 amino acids.

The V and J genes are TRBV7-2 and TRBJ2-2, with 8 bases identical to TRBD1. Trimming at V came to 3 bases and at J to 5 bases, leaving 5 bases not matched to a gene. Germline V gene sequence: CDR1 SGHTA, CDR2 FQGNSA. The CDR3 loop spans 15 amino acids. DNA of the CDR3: TGTGCCAGCAGCTTCAGACAGGGGAGGACCGGGGAGCTGTTTTTT. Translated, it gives CASSFRQGRTGELFF.

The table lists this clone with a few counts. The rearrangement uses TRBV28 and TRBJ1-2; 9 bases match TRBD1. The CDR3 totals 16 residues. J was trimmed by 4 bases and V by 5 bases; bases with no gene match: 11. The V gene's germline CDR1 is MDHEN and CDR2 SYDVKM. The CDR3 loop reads CASSPGGQGIFYGYTF. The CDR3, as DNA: TGTGCCAGCAGTCCGGGGGGACAGGGTATCTTCTATGGCTACACCTTC.

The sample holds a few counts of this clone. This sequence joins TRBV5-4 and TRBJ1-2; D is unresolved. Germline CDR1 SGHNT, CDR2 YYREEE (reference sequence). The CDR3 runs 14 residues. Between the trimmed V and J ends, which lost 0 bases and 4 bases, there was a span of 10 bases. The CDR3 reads CASSLDRARYGYTF. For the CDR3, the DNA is TGTGCCAGCAGCTTGGATCGGGCCCGCTATGGCTACACCTTC. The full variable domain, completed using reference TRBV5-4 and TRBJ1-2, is ETGVTQSPTHLIKTRGQQVTLRCSSQSGHNTVSWYQQALGQGPQFIFQYYREEENGRGNFPPRFSGLQFPNYSSELNVNALELDDSALYLCASSLDRARYGYTFGSGTRLTVV.

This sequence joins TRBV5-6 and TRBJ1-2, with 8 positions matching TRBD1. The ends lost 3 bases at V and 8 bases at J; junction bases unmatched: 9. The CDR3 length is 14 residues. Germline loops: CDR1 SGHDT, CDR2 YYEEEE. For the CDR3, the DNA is TGTGCCAGCAGCTCCTGGACAGGGCGAGGGGGCTACACCTTC. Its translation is CASSSWTGRGGYTF.

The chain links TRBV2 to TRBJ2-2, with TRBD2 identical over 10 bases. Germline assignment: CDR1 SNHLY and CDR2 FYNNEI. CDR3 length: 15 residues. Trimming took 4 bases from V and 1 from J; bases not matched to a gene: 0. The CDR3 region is CASSGTSGNTGELFF. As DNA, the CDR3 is TGTGCCAGCAGTGGGACTAGCGGGAACACCGGGGAGCTGTTTTTT.

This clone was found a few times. The CDR3 DNA sequence: TGTGCCAGCAGCTGGCTTCCCCTAGCGGGAGGGACCAAAAACATTCAGTACTTC. This encodes CASSWLPLAGGTKNIQYF. The chain has TRBV7-2 and TRBJ2-4, with 12 bases fitting TRBD2. The CDR3 is 18 residues long. Trimming took 4 bases from V and 2 from J; bases not matched to a gene: 9. CDR1 and CDR2 (germline): SGHTA, FQGNSA.

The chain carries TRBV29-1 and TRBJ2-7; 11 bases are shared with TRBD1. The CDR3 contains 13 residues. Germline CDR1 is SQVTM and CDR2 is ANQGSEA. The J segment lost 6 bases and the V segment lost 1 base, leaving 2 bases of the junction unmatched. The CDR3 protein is CSVEADRGLEQYF. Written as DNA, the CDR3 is TGCAGCGTTGAAGCGGACAGGGGGCTCGAGCAGTACTTC.

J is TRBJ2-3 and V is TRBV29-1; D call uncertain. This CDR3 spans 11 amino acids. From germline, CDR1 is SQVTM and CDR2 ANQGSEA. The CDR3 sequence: CGYALIDTQYF. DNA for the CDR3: TGCGGTTATGCTTTAATAGATACGCAGTATTTT.

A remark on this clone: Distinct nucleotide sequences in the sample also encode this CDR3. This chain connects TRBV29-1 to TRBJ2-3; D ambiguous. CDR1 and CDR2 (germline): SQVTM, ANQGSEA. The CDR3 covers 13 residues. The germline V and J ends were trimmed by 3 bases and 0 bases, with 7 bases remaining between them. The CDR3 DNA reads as TGCAGCGTTGATCCAGGTAGCACAGATACGCAGTATTTT. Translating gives CSVDPGSTDTQYF.

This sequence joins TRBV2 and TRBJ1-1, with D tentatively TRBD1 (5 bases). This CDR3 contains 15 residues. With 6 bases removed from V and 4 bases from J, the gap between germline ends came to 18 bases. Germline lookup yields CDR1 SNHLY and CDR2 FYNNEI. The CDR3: CASRPPQVGGTEAFF. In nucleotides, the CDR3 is TGTGCCAGCAGGCCACCCCAAGTGGGGGGCACTGAAGCTTTCTTT.

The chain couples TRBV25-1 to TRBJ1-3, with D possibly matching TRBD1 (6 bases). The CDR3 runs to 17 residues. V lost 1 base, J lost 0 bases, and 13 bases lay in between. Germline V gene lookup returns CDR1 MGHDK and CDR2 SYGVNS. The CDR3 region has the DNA TGTGCCAGCAGTGAATCGAGGGGGATCGGCTCTGGAAACACCATATATTTT. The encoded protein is CASSESRGIGSGNTIYF. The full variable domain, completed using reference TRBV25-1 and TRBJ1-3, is EADIYQTPRYLVIGTGKKITLECSQTMGHDKMYWYQQDPGMELHLIHYSYGVNSTEKGDLSSESTVSRIRTEHFPLTLESARPSHTSQYLCASSESRGIGSGNTIYFGEGSWLTVV.

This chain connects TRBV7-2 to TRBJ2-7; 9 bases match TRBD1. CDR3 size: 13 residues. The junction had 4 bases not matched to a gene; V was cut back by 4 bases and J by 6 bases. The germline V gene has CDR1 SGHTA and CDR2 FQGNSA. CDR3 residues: CASSSRQGVEQYF. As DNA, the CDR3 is TGTGCCAGCAGCTCCCGACAGGGGGTCGAGCAGTACTTC.

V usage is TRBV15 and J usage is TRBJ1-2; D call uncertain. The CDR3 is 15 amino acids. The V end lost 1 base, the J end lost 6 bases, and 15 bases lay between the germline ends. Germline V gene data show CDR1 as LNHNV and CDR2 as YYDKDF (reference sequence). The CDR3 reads CATSRVDDDPHGYTF. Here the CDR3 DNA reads TGTGCCACCAGCAGAGTCGATGACGACCCGCATGGCTACACCTTC.

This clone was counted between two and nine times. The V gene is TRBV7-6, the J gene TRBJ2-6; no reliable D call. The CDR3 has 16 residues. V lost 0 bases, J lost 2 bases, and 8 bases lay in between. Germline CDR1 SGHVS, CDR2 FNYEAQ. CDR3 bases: TGTGCCAGCAGCTTAGCCCAGTTTGCTGGGGCCAACGTCCTGACTTTC. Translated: CASSLAQFAGANVLTF. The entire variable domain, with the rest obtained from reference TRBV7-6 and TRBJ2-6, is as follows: GAGVSQSPRYKVTKRGQDVALRCDPISGHVSLYWYRQALGQGPEFLTYFNYEAQQDKSGLPNDRFSAERPEGSISTLTIQRTEQRDSAMYRCASSLAQFAGANVLTFGAGSRLTVL.

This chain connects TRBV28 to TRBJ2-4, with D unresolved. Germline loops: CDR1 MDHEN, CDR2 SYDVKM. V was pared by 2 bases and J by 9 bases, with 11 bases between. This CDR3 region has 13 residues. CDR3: CASSLGPPGIQYF. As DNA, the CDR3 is TGTGCCAGCAGTTTAGGGCCCCCAGGCATTCAGTACTTC.

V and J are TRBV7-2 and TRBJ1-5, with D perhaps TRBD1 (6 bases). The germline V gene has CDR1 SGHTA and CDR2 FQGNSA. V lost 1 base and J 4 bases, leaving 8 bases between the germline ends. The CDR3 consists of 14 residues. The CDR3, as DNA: TGTGCCAGCAGCTTAGATGGGACAAATCAGCCCCAGCATTTT. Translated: CASSLDGTNQPQHF.

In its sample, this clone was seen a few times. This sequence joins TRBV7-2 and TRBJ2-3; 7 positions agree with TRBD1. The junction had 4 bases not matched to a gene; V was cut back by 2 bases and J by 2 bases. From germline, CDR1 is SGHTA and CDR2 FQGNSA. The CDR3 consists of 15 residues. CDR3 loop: CASSLRTGDTDTQYF. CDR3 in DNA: TGTGCCAGCAGCTTAAGGACAGGCGACACAGATACGCAGTATTTT. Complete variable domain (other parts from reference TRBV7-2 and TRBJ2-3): GAGVSQSPSNKVTEKGKDVELRCDPISGHTALYWYRQSLGQGLEFLIYFQGNSAPDKSGLPSDRFSAERTGGSVSTLTIQRTQQEDSAVYLCASSLRTGDTDTQYFGPGTRLTVL.

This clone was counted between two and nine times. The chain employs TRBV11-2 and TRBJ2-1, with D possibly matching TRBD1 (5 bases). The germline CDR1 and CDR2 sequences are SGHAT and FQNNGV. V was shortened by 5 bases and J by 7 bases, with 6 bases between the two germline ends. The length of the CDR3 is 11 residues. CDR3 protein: CASSRQNEQFF. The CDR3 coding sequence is TGTGCCAGCAGCCGACAGAATGAGCAGTTCTTC.

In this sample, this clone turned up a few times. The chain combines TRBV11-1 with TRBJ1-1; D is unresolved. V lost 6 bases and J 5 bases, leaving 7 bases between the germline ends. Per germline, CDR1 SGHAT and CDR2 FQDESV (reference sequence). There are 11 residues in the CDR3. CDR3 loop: CASRGWTEAFF. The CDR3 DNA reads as TGTGCCAGCAGGGGTTGGACTGAAGCTTTCTTT.

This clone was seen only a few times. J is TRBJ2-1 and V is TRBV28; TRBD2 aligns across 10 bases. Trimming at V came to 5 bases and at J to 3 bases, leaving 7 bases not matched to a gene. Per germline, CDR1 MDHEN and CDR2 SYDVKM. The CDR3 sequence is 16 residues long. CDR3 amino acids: CASSHLSGRYYNEQFF. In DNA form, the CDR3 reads TGTGCCAGCAGTCACCTTAGCGGGAGGTACTACAATGAGCAGTTCTTC.

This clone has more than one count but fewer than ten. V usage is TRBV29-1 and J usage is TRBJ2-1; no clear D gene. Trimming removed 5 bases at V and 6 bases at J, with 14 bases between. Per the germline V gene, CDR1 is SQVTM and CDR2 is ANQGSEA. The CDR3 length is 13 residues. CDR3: CSVSGPAINEQFF. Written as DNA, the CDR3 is TGCAGCGTTTCCGGGCCAGCAATCAATGAGCAGTTCTTC.

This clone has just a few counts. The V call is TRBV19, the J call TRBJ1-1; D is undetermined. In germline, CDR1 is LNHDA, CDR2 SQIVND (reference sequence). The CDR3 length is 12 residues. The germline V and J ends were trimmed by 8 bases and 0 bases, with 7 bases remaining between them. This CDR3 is CASWSVNTEAFF. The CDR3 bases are TGTGCCAGTTGGTCAGTGAACACTGAAGCTTTCTTT.